The source of this T cell receptor (beta chain) is a study of T-cell memory formation after mild COVID-19. Overall study findings and caveats: Researchers found some responding clones in pre-infection memory, a sign that cross-reactive memory joined. CD4+ contracting clones lay mainly in CM and EM, CD8+ ones in EMRA.

Germline V gene data show CDR1 as SEHNR and CDR2 as FQNEAQ (reference sequence). Deletions cut 1 base from V and 3 bases from J, with 16 bases between. The CDR3 spans 17 residues. The authors produced TCR alpha and TCR beta cDNA libraries with sample barcodes and UMIs by 5'RACE using constant-segment primers. TCRdb redid the calling of the 5' RACE reads with MiXCR, one entry per CDR3 protein. The sample yields around 150,000 distinct CDR3 sequences, about 14% seen once. Points on this clonotype: Its specificity is not known.

Sequencing was done on a sample of PBMCs or a T cell subset sorted from them (not recorded which). The TCR sequence derives from an adult woman who had mild COVID-19 (a few samples of this study predate the infection). Cell type and time point are not known. The chain has TRBV7-9 and TRBJ2-1; TRBD2 is a possible D gene (5 bases). CDR3 coding DNA: TGTGCCAGCAGCTTAGTAGGTCGGGGAGCGCTCTACAATGAGCAGTTCTTC. Translated: CASSLVGRGALYNEQFF.